Listed below are T cell receptor beta chains from one sample, sequenced in a study of brain T cells in children with intractable seizures. Sequencing was performed with immunoSEQ multiplex PCR; in TCRdb, only in-frame clones are kept and a portion is missing. Seen here are about 350,000 clones, about 93% observed once, and the top ten hold about 6%. The starting material was peripheral blood, obtained more than 4 months after surgery. These receptors came from a boy in the first two years of life with tuberous sclerosis and intractable seizures. Both conserved end residues are part of each CDR3. The D gene is left open where the match is weak. Expanded clones are given a class, and other clones once, few, many or no size at all.

>once|TRBJ2-5|NA|TRBV27
CASSLRSNQETQYF
TGTGCCAGCAGTTTACGATCTAACCAAGAGACCCAGTACTTC
>NA|TRBJ2-3|NA|TRBV11-1
CASRGAGAGTDTQYF
TGTGCCAGCAGGGGGGCCGGGGCTGGCACAGATACGCAGTATTTT
>NA|TRBJ2-7|NA|TRBV6-5
CASSYRGPFYEQYF
TGTGCCAGCAGTTATAGGGGTCCCTTCTACGAGCAGTACTTC
>NA|TRBJ2-1|NA|TRBV12-3/TRBV12-4
CASSPRFHNEQFF
TGTGCCAGCAGTCCTCGATTCCACAATGAGCAGTTCTTC
>NA|TRBJ1-5|NA|TRBV28
CASSSGNNQPQHF
TGTGCCAGCAGTTCGGGAAACAATCAGCCCCAGCATTTT
>NA|TRBJ1-1|NA|TRBV4-1
CASSQEGEPSTEAFF
TGCGCCAGCAGCCAAGAGGGGGAGCCCTCAACTGAAGCTTTCTTT
>NA|TRBJ2-5|TRBD2|TRBV27
CASSLAGGSETQYF
TGTGCCAGCAGTTTAGCGGGGGGATCCGAGACCCAGTACTTC
>NA|TRBJ1-1|NA|TRBV7-8
CASSLTGTSGRTFF
TGTGCCAGCAGTCTCACTGGGACGTCCGGGAGAACTTTCTTT
>NA|TRBJ2-3|NA|TRBV27
CASSPLGQGHTDTQYF
TGTGCCAGCAGTCCGCTGGGGCAGGGGCACACAGATACGCAGTATTTT
>NA|TRBJ1-5|NA|TRBV19
CASSDILNQPQHF
TGTGCCAGTAGCGATATACTAAATCAGCCCCAGCATTTT
>few|TRBJ2-7|NA|TRBV7-8
CASSLVYGSSYEQYF
TGTGCCAGCAGCTTAGTATACGGCAGCTCCTACGAGCAGTACTTC
>NA|TRBJ1-2|TRBD1|TRBV5-1
CASGGTGGNYGYTF
TGCGCCAGCGGAGGGACAGGGGGCAACTATGGCTACACCTTC
>NA|TRBJ1-5|TRBD1|TRBV4-2
CASSQETGGNQPQHF
TGTGCCAGCAGCCAAGAAACAGGGGGAAATCAGCCCCAGCATTTT
>NA|TRBJ2-1|TRBD2|TRBV30
CAWGTGLVPYNEQFF
TGTGCCTGGGGGACGGGACTAGTTCCCTACAATGAGCAGTTCTTC
>NA|TRBJ2-7|NA|TRBV11-1
CASSFTTGTYEQYF
TGTGCCAGCAGCTTTACTACAGGAACCTACGAGCAGTACTTC
>NA|TRBJ2-7|NA|TRBV5-4
CASRAFWGDLNEQYF
TGTGCCAGCCGTGCATTTTGGGGGGATCTGAACGAGCAGTACTTC
>once|TRBJ2-3|NA|TRBV19
CASSMLGADTQYF
TGTGCCAGTAGTATGCTTGGAGCAGATACGCAGTATTTT
>NA|TRBJ1-3|TRBD1|TRBV2
CASMSQGKGNTIYF
TGTGCCAGCATGTCACAGGGGAAAGGAAACACCATATATTTT
>NA|TRBJ2-2|NA|TRBV11-2
CASSPRLVGNTGELFF
TGTGCCAGCAGCCCCCGACTAGTGGGGAACACCGGGGAGCTGTTTTTT
>NA|TRBJ2-1|NA|TRBV10-2
CASSHGLFNEQFF
TGCGCCAGCAGTCACGGACTCTTTAATGAGCAGTTCTTC
>once|TRBJ1-1|TRBD1|TRBV19
CASSTRTGRRPEAFF
TGTGCCAGTAGTACCCGGACAGGGAGGAGGCCTGAAGCTTTCTTT
>NA|TRBJ1-1|NA|TRBV27
CASSLLSDYTEAFF
TGTGCCAGCAGTTTACTTTCAGACTACACTGAAGCTTTCTTT
>NA|TRBJ2-6|NA|TRBV13
CASSYGRPTSGANVLTF
TGTGCCAGCAGCTACGGACGGCCTACCTCTGGGGCCAACGTCCTGACTTTC
>NA|TRBJ2-7|TRBD1|TRBV10-3
CATGTGTLYEQYF
TGTGCCACCGGGACAGGGACCCTCTACGAGCAGTACTTC
>NA|TRBJ2-7|TRBD1|TRBV4-1
CASSQTGQGPYEQYF
TGCGCCAGCAGCCAAACGGGACAGGGTCCCTACGAGCAGTACTTC
>NA|TRBJ2-3|TRBD2|TRBV28
CASSPGGGSTDTQYF
TGTGCCAGCAGTCCCGGCGGCGGGAGTACAGATACGCAGTATTTT
>NA|TRBJ1-3|TRBD1|TRBV5-1
CASSSDRGGKNTIYF
TGCGCCAGCAGCTCTGACAGGGGCGGTAAAAACACCATATATTTT
>once|TRBJ1-3|NA|TRBV12-3/TRBV12-4
CASSPSYGNTIYF
TGTGCCAGCAGTCCCTCATATGGAAACACCATATATTTT
>NA|TRBJ1-2|NA|TRBV5-1
CASTQYSGVGYTF
TGCGCCAGCACCCAGTATTCAGGGGTTGGCTACACCTTC
>NA|TRBJ2-1|TRBD2|TRBV19
CASSDLAGAYNEQFF
TGTGCCAGTAGTGACCTAGCGGGAGCCTACAATGAGCAGTTCTTC
>NA|TRBJ1-1|NA|TRBV3-1/TRBV3-2
CASSLIQGNTEAFF
TGTGCCAGCAGCTTAATACAGGGGAACACTGAAGCTTTCTTT
>NA|TRBJ1-2|TRBD1|TRBV6-1
CASSEARGQGAEGYTF
TGTGCCAGCAGTGAAGCGCGGGGACAGGGGGCGGAAGGCTACACCTTC
>NA|TRBJ2-2|NA|TRBV3-1/TRBV3-2
CASSRLTGELFF
TGTGCCAGCAGCCGACTCACCGGGGAGCTGTTTTTT
>NA|TRBJ1-4|TRBD1|TRBV18
CASRGGTGNEKLFF
TGTGCCAGCCGAGGCGGGACAGGGAATGAAAAACTGTTTTTT
>NA|TRBJ1-2|NA|TRBV9
CASSGGGGVAGYTF
TGTGCCAGCAGCGGAGGCGGGGGGGTTGCTGGCTACACCTTC
>NA|TRBJ2-5|TRBD2|TRBV5-4
CASSGWGGETQYF
TGTGCCAGCAGCGGGTGGGGGGGAGAGACCCAGTACTTC
>NA|TRBJ2-7|TRBD2|TRBV14
CASSQGLGGIYEQYF
TGTGCCAGCAGCCAGGGATTGGGGGGGATCTACGAGCAGTACTTC
>NA|TRBJ1-6|NA|TRBV6-5
CASSYQALSPLHF
TGTGCCAGCAGTTACCAGGCCTTATCACCCCTCCACTTT
>once|TRBJ2-1|TRBD1|TRBV7-9
CASSSQRQGNEQFF
TGTGCCAGCAGCTCCCAACGACAGGGAAATGAGCAGTTCTTC
>NA|TRBJ2-1|NA|TRBV15
CATSRDRSSGTAYNEQFF
TGTGCCACCAGCAGAGATCGGAGTAGCGGAACGGCCTACAATGAGCAGTTCTTC
>once|TRBJ1-4|NA|TRBV2
CASSDREGSGDEKLFF
TGTGCCAGCAGTGACAGGGAGGGCTCGGGCGATGAAAAACTGTTTTTT
>once|TRBJ2-3|NA|TRBV3-1/TRBV3-2
CASARARSTDTQYF
TGTGCCAGCGCCCGGGCCCGTAGCACAGATACGCAGTATTTT
>NA|TRBJ2-1|TRBD2|TRBV4-1
CASSQPTSGRSADNEQFF
TGCGCCAGCAGCCAGCCGACTAGCGGGAGGTCCGCCGACAATGAGCAGTTCTTC
>NA|TRBJ2-6|NA|TRBV21-1
CASSQFRLLWDRGTGRAGANVLTF
TGTGCCAGCAGTCAGTTCCGTCTACTTTGGGACCGTGGGACAGGGAGAGCTGGGGCCAACGTCCTGACTTTC
>NA|TRBJ2-7|NA|TRBV4-2
CASSRAETDYEQYF
TGTGCCAGCAGCCGAGCCGAGACGGATTACGAGCAGTACTTC
>NA|TRBJ1-3|NA|TRBV18
CASSREEFGNTIYF
TGTGCCAGCTCACGGGAGGAGTTTGGAAACACCATATATTTT
>NA|TRBJ2-5|TRBD2|TRBV13
CASSPLDLLAEETQYF
TGTGCCAGCAGCCCCCTCGATTTGCTAGCGGAAGAGACCCAGTACTTC
>NA|TRBJ2-7|NA|TRBV6-5
CASSYGGSYEQYF
TGTGCCAGCAGTTACGGTGGATCCTACGAGCAGTACTTC
>NA|TRBJ2-7|NA|TRBV24-1
CATSDFNSPYEQYF
TGTGCCACCAGTGATTTTAACTCCCCCTACGAGCAGTACTTC
>NA|TRBJ2-7|TRBD2|TRBV4-2
CASSQVMGTSGRAYEQYF
TGTGCCAGCAGCCAAGTAATGGGGACTAGCGGGAGGGCCTACGAGCAGTACTTC
>NA|TRBJ2-1|NA|TRBV15
CATATGSGYNEQFF
TGTGCCACCGCGACGGGGAGTGGGTACAATGAGCAGTTCTTC
>NA|TRBJ1-1|NA|TRBV25-1
CASSQQGSEAFF
TGTGCCAGCAGTCAACAGGGATCTGAAGCTTTCTTT
>NA|TRBJ2-2|NA|TRBV11-2
CASSLGRGFNTGELFF
TGTGCCAGCAGCTTAGGCAGGGGCTTTAACACCGGGGAGCTGTTTTTT
>NA|TRBJ1-1|TRBD1|TRBV18
CASSPKDRGRTEAFF
TGTGCCAGCTCACCGAAGGACAGGGGGCGAACTGAAGCTTTCTTT
>NA|TRBJ2-7|TRBD1|TRBV6-1
CASSEAGTEPYEQYF
TGTGCCAGCAGTGAAGCGGGGACAGAGCCCTACGAGCAGTACTTC
>once|TRBJ2-5|NA|TRBV29-1
CSVEALPLGETQYF
TGCAGCGTTGAAGCTCTACCCTTAGGGGAGACCCAGTACTTC
>NA|TRBJ1-4|NA|TRBV5-1
CASSLAEGGTNEKLFF
TGCGCCAGCAGCTTGGCCGAGGGGGGGACTAATGAAAAACTGTTTTTT